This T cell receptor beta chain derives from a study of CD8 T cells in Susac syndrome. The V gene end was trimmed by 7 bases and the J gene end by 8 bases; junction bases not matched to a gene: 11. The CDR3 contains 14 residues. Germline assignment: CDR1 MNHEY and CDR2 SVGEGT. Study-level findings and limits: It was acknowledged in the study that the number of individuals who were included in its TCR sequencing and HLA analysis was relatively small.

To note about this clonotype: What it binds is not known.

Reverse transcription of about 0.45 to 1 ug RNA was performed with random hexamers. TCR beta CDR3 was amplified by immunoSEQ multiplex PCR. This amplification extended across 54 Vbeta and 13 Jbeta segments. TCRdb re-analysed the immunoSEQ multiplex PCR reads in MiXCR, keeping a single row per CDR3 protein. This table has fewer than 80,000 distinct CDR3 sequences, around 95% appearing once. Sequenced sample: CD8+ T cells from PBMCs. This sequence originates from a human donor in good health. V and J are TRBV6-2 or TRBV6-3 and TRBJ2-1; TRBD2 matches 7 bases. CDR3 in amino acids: CASTERGAYHEQFF. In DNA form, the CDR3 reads TGTGCCAGCACCGAGCGGGGCGCTTATCATGAGCAGTTCTTC.